This passage covers 11 T cell receptor beta chains from one sample sequenced in a study of human T cells and chemical hapten exposure. TCRdb recomputed calls from the RACE reads with MiXCR, one row per CDR3 protein. The sample has some 71,000 distinct CDR3 sequences, around 10% seen once. Time point denoted: patch test 3, about 24 weeks after DPC sensitization. Treatment reported: therapeutic diphenylcyclopropenone sensitization with weekly scalp DPC. Specimen: whole blood, collected in connection with sensitization to the hapten diphenylcyclopropenone (DPC). These receptors originate from a woman aged 45-65 years with alopecia areata. Some clones in this sample may be carry-over from other donors' samples.

Points on this clonotype: At one end, the junction sequence differs from germline, possibly due to a read error. V is TRBV9 and J is TRBJ1-2, with D possibly TRBD1 on 5 matching bases. The CDR3 covers 14 residues. In germline, CDR1 is SGDLS, CDR2 YYNGEE. The CDR3 bases are TGTGCCAGCAGCGGCGGGGCAGCTAAGTATGGCTACACCTTC. The encoded protein is CASSGGAAKYGYTF.

There are many counts of this clonotype. In nucleotides, the CDR3 is TGTGCCAGCAGTCGCGGGGCCCGAGAGACCCAGTACTTC. Protein: CASSRGARETQYF. The chain links TRBV12-3 or TRBV12-4 to TRBJ2-5; a weak D match, TRBD2 (6 bases). The CDR3 extends over 13 amino acids. With 5 bases removed from V and 4 bases from J, the gap between germline ends came to 11 bases.

This clonotype was counted only a few times. The CDR3 region has the DNA TGTGCCAGCAGCCCCAGGCTATACAATGAGCAGTTCTTC. Its protein product is CASSPRLYNEQFF. The rearrangement uses TRBV7-2 and TRBJ2-1, with unresolved D. The CDR3 consists of 13 residues. The germline V gene encodes CDR1 SGHTA and CDR2 FQGNSA. V gave up 5 bases and J gave up 4 bases, with 9 bases separating them.

This clonotype was picked up a small number of times. Its ends do not fully match the called genes, so a read error is possible. The J gene is TRBJ1-5, the V gene TRBV28; D not certain. There are 16 residues in the CDR3. Germline V CDR1 and CDR2: MDHEN, SYDVKM. This chain's CDR3 is CASSFKGFYSNQTQHF. The CDR3, as DNA: TGTGCCAGCAGTTTTAAGGGATTTTATAGCAATCAGACCCAGCATTTT.

This clonotype came up a few times. This chain uses TRBV7-9 with TRBJ2-7; 8 nucleotides align to TRBD2. CDR3 length: 13 amino acids. The trim removed 7 bases at V and 6 bases at J, leaving 8 bases unmatched. The V gene's germline CDR1 is SEHNR and CDR2 FQNEAQ (reference sequence). As DNA, the CDR3 is TGTGCCAGCACCCTAAGCGGGAGCGGCGAGCAGTACTTC. As protein: CASTLSGSGEQYF. Together with reference TRBV7-9 and TRBJ2-7, the CDR3 gives the full variable domain: DTGVSQNPRHKITKRGQNVTFRCDPISEHNRLYWYRQTLGQGPEFLTYFQNEAQLEKSRLLSDRFSAERPKGSFSTLEIQRTEQGDSAMYLCASTLSGSGEQYFGPGTRLTVT.

This clonotype showed up just a few times. The chain links TRBV28 to TRBJ2-7, with a tentative D call TRBD1 (6 bases). V lost 6 bases and J lost 3, with 24 bases in between. The CDR3 is made up of 17 amino acids. Per germline, CDR1 MDHEN and CDR2 SYDVKM. CDR3 bases: TGTGCCAGCAGACCTCCCTTTTTCCGGGACACCTTCTACGAGCAGTACTTC. This encodes CASRPPFFRDTFYEQYF.

The chain uses TRBV5-1 and TRBJ2-3, with 8 positions matching TRBD1. Germline trimming cut 0 bases from V and 0 bases from J; bases unmatched to any gene: 3. The CDR3 totals 16 residues. Germline assignment: CDR1 SGHRS and CDR2 YFSETQ. The CDR3 region has the DNA TGCGCCAGCAGCTTGGGGGACAGGACTAGCACAGATACGCAGTATTTT. This translates into CASSLGDRTSTDTQYF.

This chain connects TRBV28 to TRBJ1-2, with 8 bases that match TRBD1. The CDR3 length is 14 residues. The germline V gene has CDR1 MDHEN and CDR2 SYDVKM. The V segment lost 2 bases and the J segment 6 bases; nucleotides outside the gene matches: 5. As DNA, the CDR3 is TGTGCCAGCAGTTTAACCCGGACAGGGAATGGCTACACCTTC. This translates into CASSLTRTGNGYTF.

This clonotype appeared many times. The chain couples TRBV18 to TRBJ2-3, with 11 bases matching TRBD2. The CDR3 is 17 amino acids. Germline CDR1 is KGHSH and CDR2 is LQKENI. Trimming cost V 0 bases and J 6 bases; bases outside gene matches: 8. In DNA form, the CDR3 reads TGTGCCAGCTCACCACCAACTAGCGGGAGTTTGGGTGATACGCAGTATTTT. As protein: CASSPPTSGSLGDTQYF.

Many counts were recorded for this clonotype. The chain combines TRBV5-1 with TRBJ2-5; TRBD1 matches at 7 bases. With 4 bases clipped from V and 2 bases from J, the junction kept 8 bases outside the gene matches. CDR3 length: 15 residues. From germline, CDR1 is SGHRS and CDR2 YFSETQ. The CDR3 is CASSLGTEKQETQYF. CDR3 nucleotides: TGCGCCAGCAGCCTTGGGACAGAAAAACAAGAGACCCAGTACTTC.

This chain joins TRBV19 and TRBJ1-2; D uncertain. The CDR3 runs to 14 residues. Per germline, CDR1 LNHDA and CDR2 SQIVND (reference sequence). The V and J ends lost 3 bases and 4 bases respectively, with 12 bases between them. The CDR3 region is CASSISPGLYGYTF. CDR3 in DNA: TGTGCCAGTAGTATCTCGCCTGGGCTCTATGGCTACACCTTC.